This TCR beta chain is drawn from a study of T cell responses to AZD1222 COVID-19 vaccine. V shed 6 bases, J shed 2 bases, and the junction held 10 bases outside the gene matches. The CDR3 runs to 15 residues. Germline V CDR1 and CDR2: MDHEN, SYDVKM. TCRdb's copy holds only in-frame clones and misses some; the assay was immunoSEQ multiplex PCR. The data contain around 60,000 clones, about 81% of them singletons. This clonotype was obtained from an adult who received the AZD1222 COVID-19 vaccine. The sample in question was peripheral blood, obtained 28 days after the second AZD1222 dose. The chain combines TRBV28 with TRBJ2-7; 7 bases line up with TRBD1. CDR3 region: CASRSSGTDTYEQYF. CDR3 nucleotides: TGTGCCAGCAGGTCCTCCGGGACAGATACCTACGAGCAGTACTTC.